The source of this TCR beta chain is a study of blood T cell repertoires in COVID-19. Study-level background: Whether acute or convalescent, the COVID-19 samples came from the United States, Italy and Spain. Sample material is recorded as cDNA or gDNA derived from T cells, B-cell-depleted T cells, or PBMCs.

Original processing methods: Nucleated cell number was recorded as an estimate derived from reference gene primer amplification. This table comes from immunoSEQ multiplex PCR, and its TCRdb copy is limited to in-frame clones, with some not included. That table furnishes V, J and clone size, whereas the DNA furnished D and trimming. The sample records about 140,000 clones, over 60% being singletons. Germline loops: CDR1 KGHDR, CDR2 SFDVKD. V was shortened by 0 bases and J by 5 bases, with 9 bases between the two germline ends. There are 15 residues in the CDR3. The specimen was peripheral blood. This clonotype originated in a man aged 45-65 years with acute or convalescent COVID-19. V usage is TRBV24-1 and J usage is TRBJ1-4; TRBD1 is a possible D gene (5 bases). CDR3: CATSDLLRENEKLFF. CDR3 in DNA: TGTGCCACCAGTGATTTGCTCAGGGAAAATGAAAAACTGTTTTTT.